The T cell receptor (beta chain) under discussion was sequenced for a study of graft-versus-host responses after intestinal transplantation. General study points: When patients had graft-donor T cell macrochimerism, their allografts held high graft-versus-host to host-versus-graft clonal ratios.

Approximately 200,000 CFSE-labeled responder cells were plated with approximately 200,000 irradiated, violet-dye-labeled stimulator cells. This CDR3 comprises 15 residues. Germline V gene lookup returns CDR1 LNHNV and CDR2 YYDKDF (reference sequence). Trimming shortened V by 0 bases and J by 6 bases, and 12 bases separated the two germline ends. Comment on this clone: In the same sample, other DNA sequences code for this CDR3.

Some clones are missing from TCRdb's copy, which holds only in-frame ones; the method was immunoSEQ multiplex PCR. The top ten hold roughly 2.3% of the sample, which has about 14,000 clones, roughly a third seen once. This sample comprised alloreactive CD8+ T cells from a mixed lymphocyte reaction culture, obtained before intestinal transplant. The subset is: CFSE-low proliferating T cells sorted from roughly 6-day pre-transplant mixed lymphocyte reaction (GvH or HvG direction). The V and J genes are TRBV15 and TRBJ1-5, with D possibly TRBD1 on 6 matching bases. The sequence was collected from a human patient who received an intestinal transplant. CDR3 coding DNA: TGTGCCACCAGCAGAGATTTGGGGGCCGGTCAGCCCCAGCATTTT. This translates into CATSRDLGAGQPQHF. Combining the CDR3 with reference TRBV15 and TRBJ1-5 gives the whole variable domain DAMVIQNPRYQVTQFGKPVTLSCSQTLNHNVMYWYQQKSSQAPKLLFHYYDKDFNNEADTPDNFQSRRPNTSFCFLDIRSPGLGDTAMYLCATSRDLGAGQPQHFGDGTRLSIL.